This TCR beta chain emerged from a study of T-cell reconstitution after alpha-beta-depleted transplantation in children. Study-level results: About two months after transplant, alpha-beta T cells reportedly came from several hundred expanded graft clones. Among T cells one year after transplant, newly produced cells accounted for most counts and diversity.

The library targeted TCRbeta and was prepared with unique molecular identifiers. Via MiXCR, TCRdb re-called the PCR reads, giving one row per CDR3 protein. The sample lists about 27,000 distinct CDR3 sequences, 6.3% occurring once. Ten or more counts support this clonotype. Antigen unknown. This sample comprised PBMCs, mostly from graft donor cells, obtained 180 days after TCRalphabeta/CD19-depleted stem cell transplant. The TCR was taken from a male patient younger than 18 who had a stem cell transplant for acute myeloid leukemia, so the T cells may come from the graft donor.

This CDR3 is CASSQIQGAHSPLHF. The CDR3 region has the DNA TGCGCCAGCAGCCAAATACAGGGGGCGCATTCACCCCTCCACTTT. The V and J genes are TRBV4-3 and TRBJ1-6; 9 nucleotides align to TRBD1. V shed 2 bases, J shed 8 bases, and the junction held 4 bases outside the gene matches. The CDR3 length is 15 residues. In germline, CDR1 is LGHNA, CDR2 YSLEER.